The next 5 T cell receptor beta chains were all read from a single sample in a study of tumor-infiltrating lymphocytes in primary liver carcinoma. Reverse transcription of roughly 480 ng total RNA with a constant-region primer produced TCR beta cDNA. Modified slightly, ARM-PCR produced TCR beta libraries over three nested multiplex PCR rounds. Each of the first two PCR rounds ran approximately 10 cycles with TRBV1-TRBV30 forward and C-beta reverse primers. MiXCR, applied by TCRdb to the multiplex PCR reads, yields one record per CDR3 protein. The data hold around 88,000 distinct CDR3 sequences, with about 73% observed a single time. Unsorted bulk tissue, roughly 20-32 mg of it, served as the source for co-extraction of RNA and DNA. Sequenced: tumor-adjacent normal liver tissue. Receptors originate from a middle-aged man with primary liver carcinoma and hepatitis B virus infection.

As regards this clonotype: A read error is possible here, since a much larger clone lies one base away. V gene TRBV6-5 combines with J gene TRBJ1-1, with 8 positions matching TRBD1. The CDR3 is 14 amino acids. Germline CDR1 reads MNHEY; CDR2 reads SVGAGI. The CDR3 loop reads CASNYNRGSTEAFF. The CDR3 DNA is TGTGCCAGCAATTACAACAGGGGGTCCACTGAAGCTTTCTTT.

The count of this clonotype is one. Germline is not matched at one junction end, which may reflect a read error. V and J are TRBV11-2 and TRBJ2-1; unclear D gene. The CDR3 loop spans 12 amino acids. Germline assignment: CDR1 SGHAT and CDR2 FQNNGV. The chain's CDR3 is CARSSWPVLAFF. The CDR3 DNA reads TGTGCCAGGAGCTCCTGGCCCGTACTGGCGTTCTTC.

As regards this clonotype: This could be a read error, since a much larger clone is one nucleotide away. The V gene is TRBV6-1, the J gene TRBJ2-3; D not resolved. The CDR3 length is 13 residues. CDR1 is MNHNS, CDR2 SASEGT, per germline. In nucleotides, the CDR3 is TGTGCCGGCAGCAAATCCTCACCAGATACGCAGTATTTT. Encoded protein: CAGSKSSPDTQYF.

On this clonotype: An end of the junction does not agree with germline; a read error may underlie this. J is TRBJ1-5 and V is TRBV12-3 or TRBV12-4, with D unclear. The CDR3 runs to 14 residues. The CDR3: CASSRVQRDQAQHF. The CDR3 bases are TGTGCCAGCAGCCGTGTACAAAGGGATCAGGCCCAGCATTTT.

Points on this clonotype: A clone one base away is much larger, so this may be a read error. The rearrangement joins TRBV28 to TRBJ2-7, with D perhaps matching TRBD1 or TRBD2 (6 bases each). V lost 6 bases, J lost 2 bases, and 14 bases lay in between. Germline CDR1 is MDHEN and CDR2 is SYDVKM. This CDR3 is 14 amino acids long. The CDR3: CASSEGGRAYEQYF. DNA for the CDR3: TGTGCCAGCAGCGAGGGGGGCAGAGCCTACGAGCAGTACTTC.